These 30 T cell receptor beta chains were sequenced from one sample in a study of cytomegalovirus exposure and HLA in healthy donors. In the PCR, 60 Vbeta and 13 Jbeta primers were used. Sequencing was performed with immunoSEQ multiplex PCR; in TCRdb, only in-frame clones are kept and a portion is missing. The table shows some 190,000 clones, with approximately 80% occurring only once. The sequenced sample consisted of PBMCs. The receptors were gathered from a young man in good health and CMV-seronegative.

This chain joins TRBV7-3 and TRBJ2-2; tentatively, D is TRBD1 (6 bases). This CDR3 has 15 residues. Germline CDR1 SGHTA, CDR2 FQGTGA. V shed 3 bases and J shed 3 bases, with 11 bases lying between them. DNA of the CDR3: TGTGCCAGCAGCTTTGACAGGCGGGACACCGGGGAGCTGTTTTTT. Translation: CASSFDRRDTGELFF. The entire variable domain, with the rest obtained from reference TRBV7-3 and TRBJ2-2, is as follows: GAGVSQTPSNKVTEKGKYVELRCDPISGHTALYWYRQSLGQGPEFLIYFQGTGAADDSGLPNDRFFAVRPEGSVSTLKIQRTERGDSAVYLCASSFDRRDTGELFFGEGSRLTVL.

The chain has TRBV2 and TRBJ2-5; TRBD1 aligns across 10 bases. CDR1 and CDR2 (germline): SNHLY, FYNNEI. The CDR3 loop spans 15 amino acids. V lost 5 bases and J lost 5; bases outside the gene matches: 8. The CDR3 reads CASSRDRGNGETQYF. The CDR3 DNA follows: TGTGCCAGCAGTAGGGACAGGGGAAACGGTGAGACCCAGTACTTC.

The chain employs TRBV4-1 and TRBJ1-1, with a possible D match to TRBD1 (6 bases). Trimming pared 0 bases from V and 2 bases from J, leaving 13 bases between. The CDR3 has 16 amino acids. Looked up from germline, CDR1 is MGHRA and CDR2 is YSYEKL. The CDR3 coding sequence is TGCGCCAGCAGCCAAGATACAGGGAAAGTCAACACTGAAGCTTTCTTT. Its translation is CASSQDTGKVNTEAFF.

The CDR3 protein is CASSSPVGGTEAFF. The CDR3 coding sequence is TGTGCCAGCAGTTCACCGGTCGGAGGGACTGAAGCTTTCTTT. The chain combines TRBV28 with TRBJ1-1; D uncertain. V lost 4 bases and J 5 bases, leaving 14 bases between the germline ends. This CDR3 is 14 amino acids long. Looked up from germline, CDR1 is MDHEN and CDR2 is SYDVKM. The variable domain in full, completed from reference TRBV28 and TRBJ1-1, reads DVKVTQSSRYLVKRTGEKVFLECVQDMDHENMFWYRQDPGLGLRLIYFSYDVKMKEKGDIPEGYSVSREKKERFSLILESASTNQTSMYLCASSSPVGGTEAFFGQGTRLTVV.

The genes are TRBV9 and TRBJ1-2; 8 nucleotides agree with TRBD1. CDR3 size: 17 residues. After removal of 0 bases from V and 2 bases from J, the junction contained 9 bases not matched to a gene. Germline lookup yields CDR1 SGDLS and CDR2 YYNGEE. The DNA for the CDR3 is TGTGCCAGCAGCGTAGGGCTCCCAGGGGGCTCGAACTATGGCTACACCTTC. Encoded protein: CASSVGLPGGSNYGYTF.

The rearrangement links TRBV30 to TRBJ1-2, with 9 bases fitting TRBD1. This CDR3 is built from 10 residues. Germline lookup yields CDR1 GTSNPN and CDR2 SVGIG (reference sequence). The V and J ends lost 7 bases and 12 bases, in that order; junction bases with no gene match: 6. CDR3 region: CAYSRDRDTF. The DNA for the CDR3 is TGTGCCTACTCCCGGGACAGGGACACCTTC. The full variable domain, completed using reference TRBV30 and TRBJ1-2, is SQTIHQWPATLVQPVGSPLSLECTVEGTSNPNLYWYRQAAGRGLQLLFYSVGIGQISSEVPQNLSASRPQDRQFILSSKKLLLSDSGFYLCAYSRDRDTFGSGTRLTVV.

The V and J genes are TRBV30 and TRBJ1-1; 11 positions match TRBD1. CDR1 and CDR2 from the germline V gene are GTSNPN and SVGIG (reference sequence). V shed 0 bases and J 4 bases; nucleotides not matched to a gene: 1. CDR3 length: 14 residues. CDR3 nucleotide sequence: TGTGCCTGGAGTGTCGGGACAGGGGGCACTGAAGCTTTCTTT. This sequence encodes CAWSVGTGGTEAFF.

The J gene is TRBJ1-5, the V gene TRBV29-1; 7 bases line up with TRBD1. This CDR3 contains 13 residues. With V trimmed by 5 bases and J by 7 bases, 8 bases remained unmatched. The V gene's germline CDR1 is SQVTM and CDR2 ANQGSEA. The CDR3 nucleotides read TGCAGCGTTCCAGGGGGGTTTGGCCAGCCCCAGCATTTT. Protein sequence: CSVPGGFGQPQHF.

This chain uses TRBV5-4 with TRBJ1-4; D perhaps matches TRBD1 (6 bases). The V end lost 3 bases, the J end lost 0 bases, and 18 bases lay between the germline ends. Germline CDR1 SGHNT, CDR2 YYREEE (reference sequence). The CDR3 consists of 18 residues. Here the CDR3 DNA reads TGTGCCAGCAGCTCCCCTTGGGGACATCTCGCAACTAATGAAAAACTGTTTTTT. Residues: CASSSPWGHLATNEKLFF.

The DNA for the CDR3 is TGTGCCAGCAGCTTAGGGACTAGCGGGACCCGGCAGTATTTT. Translating gives CASSLGTSGTRQYF. The chain combines TRBV7-2 with TRBJ2-3; 12 nucleotides agree with TRBD2. CDR1 is SGHTA and CDR2 is FQGNSA in the germline V gene. Trimming removed 1 base from V and 11 bases from J; junction bases left unmatched: 4. The CDR3 consists of 14 residues.

V is TRBV9 and J is TRBJ2-5; weak D call: TRBD2 (6 bases). Trimming removed 5 bases from V and 1 base from J, with 9 bases in between. Germline-derived CDR1 and CDR2 are SGDLS and YYNGEE. The CDR3 contains 13 residues. DNA for the CDR3: TGTGCCAGCAGTTTAGCGGTCCAAGAGACCCAGTACTTC. Translating it yields CASSLAVQETQYF. Together with reference TRBV9 and TRBJ2-5, the CDR3 gives the full variable domain: DSGVTQTPKHLITATGQRVTLRCSPRSGDLSVYWYQQSLDQGLQFLIQYYNGEERAKGNILERFSAQQFPDLHSELNLSSLELGDSALYFCASSLAVQETQYFGPGTRLLVL.

The chain carries TRBV9 and TRBJ2-7; D ambiguous. Germline CDR1 SGDLS, CDR2 YYNGEE. The CDR3 sequence is 14 residues long. V shed 0 bases and J shed 2 bases, with 9 bases lying between them. CDR3 amino acids: CASSVVSGAYEQYF. The CDR3 DNA reads as TGTGCCAGCAGCGTAGTTTCTGGAGCCTACGAGCAGTACTTC. The full variable domain, with the rest looked up from reference TRBV9 and TRBJ2-7, is DSGVTQTPKHLITATGQRVTLRCSPRSGDLSVYWYQQSLDQGLQFLIQYYNGEERAKGNILERFSAQQFPDLHSELNLSSLELGDSALYFCASSVVSGAYEQYFGPGTRLTVT.

The chain joins TRBV9 to TRBJ1-4; TRBD1 aligns across 8 bases. Trimming removed 3 bases from V and 4 bases from J; junction bases left unmatched: 8. Germline V lookup: CDR1 SGDLS, CDR2 YYNGEE. The CDR3 runs 16 residues. DNA of the CDR3: TGTGCCAGCAGCGCTTCAGGGGGCCAGCTTAATGAAAAACTGTTTTTT. It specifies CASSASGGQLNEKLFF.

A single count supports this clone. V usage is TRBV7-3 and J usage is TRBJ2-7; TRBD2 might be the D (6 bases). The CDR3 is made up of 14 amino acids. With 5 bases removed from V and 0 bases from J, the gap between germline ends came to 11 bases. CDR1 and CDR2 (germline): SGHTA, FQGTGA. This CDR3 reads CASSPGGSSYEQYF. The CDR3 nucleotides read TGTGCCAGCAGCCCTGGGGGGAGCTCCTACGAGCAGTACTTC.

J is TRBJ1-2 and V is TRBV7-8; 7 bases align to TRBD1. In germline, CDR1 is SGHVS, CDR2 FQNEAQ. This CDR3 has 16 residues. The V segment lost 4 bases and the J segment 0 bases; nucleotides outside the gene matches: 8. The CDR3 sequence is CASSSNRGTANYGYTF. CDR3 nucleotide sequence: TGTGCCAGCAGCTCCAACAGGGGAACGGCTAACTATGGCTACACCTTC.

The chain uses TRBV5-1 and TRBJ2-5, with a tentative D call TRBD1 (6 bases). The DNA end is a closer match to TRBJ2-7, so the J assignment may be wrong. The germline gives CDR1 SGHRS, CDR2 YFSETQ. The CDR3 covers 14 residues. The CDR3 DNA reads TGCGCCAGCAGCCTACCGGGACAATCATACGAGCAGTACTTC. Translating gives CASSLPGQSYEQYF.

The chain carries TRBV29-1 and TRBJ2-1; TRBD2 matches 13 bases. Germline V gives CDR1 SQVTM, CDR2 ANQGSEA. The V gene end was trimmed by 7 bases and the J gene end by 9 bases; junction bases not matched to a gene: 9. CDR3 size: 14 residues. DNA for the CDR3: TGCAGCGCTGGACTAGCGGGAGAGTTAAGTGAGCAGTTCTTC. Residues: CSAGLAGELSEQFF.

This sequence joins TRBV6-4 and TRBJ2-3; 12 bases line up with TRBD2. Germline CDR1 reads MRHNA; CDR2 reads SNTAGT. V shed 0 bases, J shed 4 bases, and the junction held 2 bases outside the gene matches. This CDR3 spans 16 amino acids. CDR3 protein: CASSDSASGGADTQYF. The CDR3 bases are TGTGCCAGCAGTGACTCCGCTAGCGGGGGGGCAGATACGCAGTATTTT.

The chain employs TRBV7-3 and TRBJ1-1, with no clear D. Per the germline V gene, CDR1 is SGHTA and CDR2 is FQGTGA. This CDR3 region has 13 residues. With 3 bases removed from V and 0 bases from J, the gap between germline ends came to 5 bases. Here the CDR3 reads CASSFSLNTEAFF. The CDR3, as DNA: TGTGCCAGCAGCTTCTCTCTGAACACTGAAGCTTTCTTT.

The chain couples TRBV28 to TRBJ1-6, with D possibly TRBD1 on 6 matching bases. V was clipped by 5 bases and J by 0 bases, with 11 bases between them. This CDR3 comprises 16 residues. The germline V gene has CDR1 MDHEN and CDR2 SYDVKM. In nucleotides, the CDR3 is TGTGCCAGCAGTCCCAGGGGTGACTCCTATAATTCACCCCTCCACTTT. Translating gives CASSPRGDSYNSPLHF.

This clone was observed a handful of times. This sequence joins TRBV13 and TRBJ1-4; D unclear. Trimming left V 4 bases short and J 2 bases short, with 11 bases between. The germline V gene encodes CDR1 PRHDT and CDR2 FYEKMQ (reference sequence). The CDR3 runs 15 residues. CDR3 loop: CASSYYSGTNEKLFF. The DNA of the CDR3 is TGTGCCAGCAGCTACTACAGCGGCACTAATGAAAAACTGTTTTTT.

V gene TRBV28 combines with J gene TRBJ2-7, with 11 bases that match TRBD1. The V segment lost 9 bases and the J segment 0 bases; nucleotides outside the gene matches: 7. This CDR3 region has 15 residues. Per the germline V gene, CDR1 is MDHEN and CDR2 is SYDVKM. In DNA form, the CDR3 reads TGTGCCAGTATTACCGGGACAGGGGGCTCCTACGAGCAGTACTTC. It specifies CASITGTGGSYEQYF.

In DNA form, the CDR3 reads TGTGCCAGCAGCTTGCTACAGATGAACACTGAAGCTTTCTTT. This sequence encodes CASSLLQMNTEAFF. The chain employs TRBV5-5 and TRBJ1-1; no reliable D call. The V and J ends lost 1 base and 0 bases respectively, with 7 bases between them. The germline CDR1 and CDR2 sequences are SGHKS and YYEKEE (reference sequence). CDR3 length: 14 amino acids.

This clone has just a few counts. The V gene is TRBV10-3, the J gene TRBJ2-1, with 16 bases aligning to TRBD2. This CDR3 region has 15 residues. The V segment lost 6 bases and the J segment 6 bases; nucleotides outside the gene matches: 2. Germline CDR1 reads ENHRY; CDR2 reads SYGVKD. CDR3 DNA: TGTGCCATCAGGGGGACTAGCGGGAGGGGCAATGAGCAGTTCTTC. It yields the protein CAIRGTSGRGNEQFF.

The CDR3 DNA is TGTGCCAGCAGTCTCGTACAGGGGCGGAACACTGAAGCTTTCTTT. This codes for CASSLVQGRNTEAFF. J is TRBJ1-1 and V is TRBV27; 7 bases align to TRBD1. Per the germline V gene, CDR1 is MNHEY and CDR2 is SMNVEV (reference sequence). CDR3 length: 15 amino acids. V trimming: 5 bases; J trimming: 1 base; junction bases outside the gene matches: 7.

V and J are TRBV28 and TRBJ1-2; D is unresolved. V lost 4 bases and J lost 0, with 9 bases in between. CDR1 and CDR2 from the germline V gene are MDHEN and SYDVKM. CDR3 size: 14 residues. CDR3 loop: CASSYSGTNYGYTF. CDR3 DNA sequence: TGTGCCAGCAGTTATAGCGGAACTAACTATGGCTACACCTTC.

V and J are TRBV9 and TRBJ2-5; D possibly corresponds to TRBD1 (5 bases). In germline, CDR1 is SGDLS, CDR2 YYNGEE. CDR3 size: 11 residues. Trimming removed 4 bases at V and 7 bases at J, with 8 bases between. This CDR3 reads CASSPRGTQYF. The DNA of the CDR3 is TGTGCCAGCAGCCCAAGGGGGACCCAGTACTTC.

DNA for the CDR3: TGTGCCAGCAGGCTAGCGGGGGGAAGGGAGACCCAGTACTTC. Amino acid sequence: CASRLAGGRETQYF. The chain uses TRBV6-1 and TRBJ2-5; TRBD2 agrees at 11 bases. The CDR3 loop spans 14 amino acids. V shed 6 bases, J shed 5 bases, and the junction held 5 bases outside the gene matches. Germline loops: CDR1 MNHNS, CDR2 SASEGT.

This chain links TRBV7-2 with TRBJ2-1, with TRBD2 matching 7 bases. Germline loops: CDR1 SGHTA, CDR2 FQGNSA. The CDR3 length is 18 residues. The V gene end was trimmed by 0 bases and the J gene end by 5 bases; junction bases not matched to a gene: 13. CDR3 region: CASSLALSRGEGHNEQFF. In DNA, the CDR3 is TGTGCCAGCAGCTTAGCATTGAGTCGTGGGGAGGGGCACAATGAGCAGTTCTTC.

The genes are TRBV6-1 and TRBJ2-2; 12 nucleotides align to TRBD2. CDR3 length: 15 residues. V was clipped by 6 bases and J by 6 bases; unmatched bases: 5. The germline gives CDR1 MNHNS, CDR2 SASEGT. The CDR3 sequence is CASRALAGGPGELFF. CDR3 nucleotides: TGTGCCAGCAGAGCTCTAGCGGGGGGGCCCGGGGAGCTGTTTTTT.